This T cell receptor (beta chain) was found in a study of tumor-infiltrating lymphocytes in localized non-small cell lung cancer. Study outcomes and limitations: Different pieces of the same tissue went to different assays, confounding technical variation with intratumor heterogeneity. TCRbeta sequencing showed higher T cell infiltration in tumors than uninvolved lung.

Germline V CDR1 and CDR2: SGDLS, YYNGEE. This CDR3 is 15 amino acids long. Trimming left V 3 bases short and J 0 bases short, with 10 bases between. About this clone: The antigen remains undetermined.

Here immunoSEQ multiplex PCR was the method, and the copy in TCRdb shows in-frame clones only, minus some. The table includes 9,500 to 15,000 clones, 78% detected once. Sequenced input: lung tumor tissue. The receptor's source is a human donor with non-small cell lung cancer. The V gene is TRBV9, the J gene TRBJ1-3; TRBD1 is a possible D gene (6 bases). The CDR3 bases are TGTGCCAGCAGCGCGAGGGGGAGCTCTGGAAACACCATATATTTT. Translating gives CASSARGSSGNTIYF.